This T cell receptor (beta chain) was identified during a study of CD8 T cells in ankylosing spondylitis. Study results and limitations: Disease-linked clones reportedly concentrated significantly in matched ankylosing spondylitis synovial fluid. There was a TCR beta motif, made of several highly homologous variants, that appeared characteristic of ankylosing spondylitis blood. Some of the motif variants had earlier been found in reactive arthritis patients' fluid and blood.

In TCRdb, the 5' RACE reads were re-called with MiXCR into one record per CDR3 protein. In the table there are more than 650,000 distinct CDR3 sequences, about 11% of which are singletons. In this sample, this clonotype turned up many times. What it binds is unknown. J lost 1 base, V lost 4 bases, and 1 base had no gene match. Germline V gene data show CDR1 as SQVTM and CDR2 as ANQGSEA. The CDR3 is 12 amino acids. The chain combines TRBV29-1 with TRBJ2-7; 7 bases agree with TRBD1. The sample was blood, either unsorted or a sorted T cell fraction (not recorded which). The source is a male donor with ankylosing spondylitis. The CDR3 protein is CSVAGQSYEQYF. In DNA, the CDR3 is TGCAGCGTTGCGGGACAGTCCTACGAGCAGTACTTC.